The entry below gives a single TCR beta chain sequence along with its context. Trimming removed 3 bases from V and 7 bases from J, with 14 bases in between. CDR3 length: 13 residues. CDR1 and CDR2 (germline): SGHKS, YYEKEE (reference sequence). Alongside a J-beta primer mix, a sample-barcoded 5' primer served in a second PCR lasting about 7 to 12 cycles. Each CDR3 protein is one row after TCRdb ran MiXCR on the 5' RACE reads. The sample yields 600,000 or so distinct CDR3 sequences, around 48% seen once. These data belong to a study of blood T cells in healthy people across ages. The sequence derives from a man older than 75 in good health. Sequencing was done on a sample of blood. The chain combines TRBV5-5 with TRBJ2-7; D tentatively fits TRBD1 or TRBD2 (5 bases each). CDR3 sequence reads: CASSWRAQGEQYF. CDR3 nucleotides: TGTGCCAGCAGCTGGCGGGCTCAGGGAGAGCAGTACTTC.